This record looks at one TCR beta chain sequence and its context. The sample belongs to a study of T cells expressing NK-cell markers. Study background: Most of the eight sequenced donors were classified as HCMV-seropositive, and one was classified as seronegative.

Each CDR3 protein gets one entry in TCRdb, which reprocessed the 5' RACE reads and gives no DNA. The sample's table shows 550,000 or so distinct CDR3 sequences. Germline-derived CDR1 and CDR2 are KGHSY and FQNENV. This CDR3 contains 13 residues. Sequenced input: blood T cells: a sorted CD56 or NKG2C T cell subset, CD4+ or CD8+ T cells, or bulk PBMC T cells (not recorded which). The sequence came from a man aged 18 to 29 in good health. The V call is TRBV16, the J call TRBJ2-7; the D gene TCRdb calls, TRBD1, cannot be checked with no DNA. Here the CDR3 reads CASSLRQFGEQYF.